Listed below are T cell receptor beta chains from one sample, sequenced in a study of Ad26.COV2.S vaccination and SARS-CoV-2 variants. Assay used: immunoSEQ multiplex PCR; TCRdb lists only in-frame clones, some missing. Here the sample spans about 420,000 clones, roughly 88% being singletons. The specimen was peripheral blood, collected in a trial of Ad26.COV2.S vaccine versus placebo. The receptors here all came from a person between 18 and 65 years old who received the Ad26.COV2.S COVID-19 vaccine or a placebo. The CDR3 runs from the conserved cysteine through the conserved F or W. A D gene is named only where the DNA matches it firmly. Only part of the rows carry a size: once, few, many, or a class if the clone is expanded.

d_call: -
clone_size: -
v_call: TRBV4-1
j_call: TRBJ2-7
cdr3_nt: TGCGCCAGCAGGCCCTCGATCACAGATTACGAGCAGTACTTC
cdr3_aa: CASRPSITDYEQYF

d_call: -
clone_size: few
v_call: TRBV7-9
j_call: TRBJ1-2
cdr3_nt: TGTGCCAGCAGCTTACCAGGCGACTATGGCTACACCTTC
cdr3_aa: CASSLPGDYGYTF

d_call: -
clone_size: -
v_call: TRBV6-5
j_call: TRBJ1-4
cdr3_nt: TGTGCCAGCAGACTGGAGGGCTTTAATGAAAAACTGTTTTTT
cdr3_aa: CASRLEGFNEKLFF

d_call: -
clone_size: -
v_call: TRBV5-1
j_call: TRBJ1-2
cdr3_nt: TGCGCCAGCAGCTTACAGGGTAACTATGGCTACACCTTC
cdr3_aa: CASSLQGNYGYTF

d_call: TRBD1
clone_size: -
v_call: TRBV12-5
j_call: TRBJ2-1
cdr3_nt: TGTGCTAGTGGAACGGGACAGACCTACAATGAGCAGTTCTTC
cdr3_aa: CASGTGQTYNEQFF

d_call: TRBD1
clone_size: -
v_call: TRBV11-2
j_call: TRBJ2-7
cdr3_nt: TGTGCCAGCAGCTTAGATGCGGCGACAGGGGCGTCCTACGAGCAGTACTTC
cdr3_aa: CASSLDAATGASYEQYF

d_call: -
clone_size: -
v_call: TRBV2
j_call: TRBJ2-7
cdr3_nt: TGTGCCAGCAGGGGTACGACAGATTACGAGCAGTACTTC
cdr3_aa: CASRGTTDYEQYF

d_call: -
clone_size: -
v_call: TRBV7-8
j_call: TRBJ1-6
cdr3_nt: TGTGCCAGCAGCTTAGACACATCCCTCACGGGTTCACCCCTCCACTTT
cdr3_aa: CASSLDTSLTGSPLHF

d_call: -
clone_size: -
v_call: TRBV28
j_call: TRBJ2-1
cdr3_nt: TGTGCCAGCAGTTCCCATAGTTTCCATGAGCAGTTCTTC
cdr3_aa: CASSSHSFHEQFF

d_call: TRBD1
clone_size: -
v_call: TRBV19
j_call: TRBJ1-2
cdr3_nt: TGTGCCAGTAGTTTGGACATGGGACAGGCCTATGGCTACACCTTC
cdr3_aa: CASSLDMGQAYGYTF

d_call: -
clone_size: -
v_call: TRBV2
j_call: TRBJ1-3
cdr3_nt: TGTGCCAGCAGTGATGCCAGTAAGGGAAACACCATATATTTT
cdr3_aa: CASSDASKGNTIYF

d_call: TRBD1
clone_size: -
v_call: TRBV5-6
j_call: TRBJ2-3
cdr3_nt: TGTGCCAGCAGCTCACAGGGGGCTACGCAGTATTTT
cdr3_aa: CASSSQGATQYF

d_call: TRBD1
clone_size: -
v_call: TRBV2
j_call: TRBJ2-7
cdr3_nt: TGTGCCAGCAGCGTCGTCAGGGGGTACGAGCAGTACTTC
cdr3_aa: CASSVVRGYEQYF

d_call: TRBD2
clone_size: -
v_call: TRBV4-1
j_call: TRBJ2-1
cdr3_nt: TGCGCCAGCACATCAGCGGGGACCTACAATGAGCAGTTCTTC
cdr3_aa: CASTSAGTYNEQFF

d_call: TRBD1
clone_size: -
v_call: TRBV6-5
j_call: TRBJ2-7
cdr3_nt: TGTGCCAGCAGTTCACCGGGACAGGGGGCCTACGAGCAGTACTTC
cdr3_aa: CASSSPGQGAYEQYF

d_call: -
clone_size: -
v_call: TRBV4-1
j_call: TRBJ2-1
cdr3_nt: TGCGCCAGCAGCCACTCCCGGTGGGGGGTTCCAAGCTCCTACAATGAGCAGTTCTTC
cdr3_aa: CASSHSRWGVPSSYNEQFF

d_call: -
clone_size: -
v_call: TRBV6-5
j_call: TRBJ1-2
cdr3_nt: TGTGCCAGCAATCTACCCCGGCCCGGGGCCTATGGCTACACCTTC
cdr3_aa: CASNLPRPGAYGYTF

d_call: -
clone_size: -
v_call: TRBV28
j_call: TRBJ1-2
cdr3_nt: TGTGCCAGCAGTTTACCTAAGGGAAGTCCAAACTATGGCTACACCTTC
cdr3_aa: CASSLPKGSPNYGYTF

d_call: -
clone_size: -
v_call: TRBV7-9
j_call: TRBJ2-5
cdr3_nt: TGTGCCAGCAGCCCCTCCGAAAGGGTCCGAAGGGAGACCCAGTACTTC
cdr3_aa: CASSPSERVRRETQYF

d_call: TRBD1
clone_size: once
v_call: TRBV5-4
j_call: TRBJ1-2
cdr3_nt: TGTGCCAGCGGGGAGGAGACAGGGCACTATGGCTACACCTTC
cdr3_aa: CASGEETGHYGYTF

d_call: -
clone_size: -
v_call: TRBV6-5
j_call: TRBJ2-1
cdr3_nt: TGTGCCAGCAGACGCGGGACAGTAGACAATGAGCAGTTCTTC
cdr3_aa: CASRRGTVDNEQFF

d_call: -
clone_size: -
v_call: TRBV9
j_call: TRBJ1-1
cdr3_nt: TGTGCCAGCAGCGTAGCCGGGGCGACTGAAGCTTTCTTT
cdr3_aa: CASSVAGATEAFF

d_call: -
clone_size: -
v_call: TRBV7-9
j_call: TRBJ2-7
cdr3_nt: TGTGCCAGCAGTAAGCATTACGAGCAGTACTTC
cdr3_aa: CASSKHYEQYF

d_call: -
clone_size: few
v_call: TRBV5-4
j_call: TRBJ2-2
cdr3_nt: TGTGCCAGCAGCTTGGCCAGCCCAGGATGGGCCGGGGAGCTGTTTTTT
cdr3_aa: CASSLASPGWAGELFF

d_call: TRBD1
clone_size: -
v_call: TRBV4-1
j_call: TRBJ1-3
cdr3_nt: TGCGCCAGCAGCCAGTCGCCGGGACAGGGTGTCTCCACCATATATTTT
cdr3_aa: CASSQSPGQGVSTIYF

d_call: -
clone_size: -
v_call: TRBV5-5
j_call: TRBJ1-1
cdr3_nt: TGTGCCAGCAGCTCGGGTGGTGCGAACACTGAAGCTTTCTTT
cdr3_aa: CASSSGGANTEAFF

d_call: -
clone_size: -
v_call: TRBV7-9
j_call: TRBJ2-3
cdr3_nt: TGTGCCAGCAGCCGGGACCACACTAGCACAGATACGCAGTATTTT
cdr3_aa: CASSRDHTSTDTQYF

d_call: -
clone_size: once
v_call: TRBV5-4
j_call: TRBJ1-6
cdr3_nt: TGTGCCAGCAGCCAACACGACAGTACACCCCTCCACTTT
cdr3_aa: CASSQHDSTPLHF

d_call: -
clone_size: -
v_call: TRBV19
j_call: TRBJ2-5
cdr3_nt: TGTGCCAGTAGTATCCAAACCAAGGAGACCCAGTACTTC
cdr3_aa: CASSIQTKETQYF

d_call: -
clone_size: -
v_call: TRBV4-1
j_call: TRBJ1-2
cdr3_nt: TGCGCCAGCAGCCAGAGTCAGGGGACCCACTATGGCTACACCTTC
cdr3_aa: CASSQSQGTHYGYTF

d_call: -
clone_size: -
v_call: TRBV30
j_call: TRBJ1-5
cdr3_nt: TGTGCCTGGAGTGTGAAGGACAGTCAGCCCCAGCATTTT
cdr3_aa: CAWSVKDSQPQHF

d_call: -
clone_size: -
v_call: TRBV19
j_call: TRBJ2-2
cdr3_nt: TGTGCCAGTAGTTCCGGGACCACAAGGGAGCTGTTTTTT
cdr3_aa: CASSSGTTRELFF

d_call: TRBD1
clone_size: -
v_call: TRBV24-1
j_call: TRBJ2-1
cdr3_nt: TGTGCCACCAGTGATCCCTCCGACAGGGGAATTGAGAATGAGCAGTTCTTC
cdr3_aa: CATSDPSDRGIENEQFF

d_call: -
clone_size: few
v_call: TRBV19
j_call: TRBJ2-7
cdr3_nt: TGTGCCAGTAGTAGTATGGACACGTCCTACGAGCAGTACTTC
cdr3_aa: CASSSMDTSYEQYF

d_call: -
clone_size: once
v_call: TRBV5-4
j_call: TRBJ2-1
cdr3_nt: TGTGCCAGCAGCCTGGGATCCCCTCCCTACAATGAGCAGTTCTTC
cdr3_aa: CASSLGSPPYNEQFF

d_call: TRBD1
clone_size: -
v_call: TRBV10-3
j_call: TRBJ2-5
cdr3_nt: TGTGCCACCGCAAACAGGGGCCAAGAGACCCAGTACTTC
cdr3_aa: CATANRGQETQYF

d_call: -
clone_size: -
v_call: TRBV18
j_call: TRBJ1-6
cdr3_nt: TGTGCCAGCTCACCAGGGGGTGTGAATTCACCCCTCCACTTT
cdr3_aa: CASSPGGVNSPLHF

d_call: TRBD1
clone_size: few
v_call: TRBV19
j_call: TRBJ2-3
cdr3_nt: TGTGCCAGTTACGACAGGGTCACAGATACGCAGTATTTT
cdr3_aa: CASYDRVTDTQYF

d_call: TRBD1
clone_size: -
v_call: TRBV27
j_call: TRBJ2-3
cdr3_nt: TGTGCCAGCAGATACAGGGGCCCCACGGGTACGCAGTATTTT
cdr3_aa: CASRYRGPTGTQYF

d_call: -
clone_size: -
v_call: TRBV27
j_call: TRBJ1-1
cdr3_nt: TGTGCCAGCAGTTTTAGGGCCGCTCTAAACACTGAAGCTTTCTTT
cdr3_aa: CASSFRAALNTEAFF

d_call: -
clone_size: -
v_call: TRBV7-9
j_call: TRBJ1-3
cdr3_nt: TGTGCCAGCAGCTTAGCAGGGAATTCTGGAAACACCATATATTTT
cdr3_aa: CASSLAGNSGNTIYF

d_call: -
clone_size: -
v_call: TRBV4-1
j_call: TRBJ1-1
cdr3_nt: TGCGCCAGCAGCCAAGGGGGCCTCGGAGCTTTCTTT
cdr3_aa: CASSQGGLGAFF

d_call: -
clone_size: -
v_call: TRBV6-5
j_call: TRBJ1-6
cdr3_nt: TGTGCCAGCAGTCCTAGCGTGTCTAATTCACCCCTCCACTTT
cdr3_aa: CASSPSVSNSPLHF

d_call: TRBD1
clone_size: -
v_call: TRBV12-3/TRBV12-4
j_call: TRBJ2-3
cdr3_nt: TGTGCCAGCACAGGACAGGGCGCAGATACGCAGTATTTT
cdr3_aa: CASTGQGADTQYF

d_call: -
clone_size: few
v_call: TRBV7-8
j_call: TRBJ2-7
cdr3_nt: TGTGCCAGCAGCTTAGGGGGAGCCTCCTACGAGCAGTACTTC
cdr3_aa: CASSLGGASYEQYF

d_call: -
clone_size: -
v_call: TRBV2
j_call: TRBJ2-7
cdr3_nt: TGTGCCAGCAGGGACACACGGTCCCAGGACTACGAGCAGTACTTC
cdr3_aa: CASRDTRSQDYEQYF

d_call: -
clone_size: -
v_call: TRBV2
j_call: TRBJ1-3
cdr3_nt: TGTGCCAGCAGTGTTTTACTGTCCTCTGGAAACACCATATATTTT
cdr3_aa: CASSVLLSSGNTIYF

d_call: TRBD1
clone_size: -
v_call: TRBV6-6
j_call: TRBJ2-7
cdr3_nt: TGTGCCAGCAGGGCCGGGACAGGGCCCTACGAGCAGTACTTC
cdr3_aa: CASRAGTGPYEQYF

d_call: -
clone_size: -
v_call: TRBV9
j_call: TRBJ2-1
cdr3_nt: TGTGCCAGCAGCGTAGACGGGGGGCGTAGGGTCAATGAGCAGTTCTTC
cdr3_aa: CASSVDGGRRVNEQFF

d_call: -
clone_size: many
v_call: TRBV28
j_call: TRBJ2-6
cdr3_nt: TGTGCCAGCAGAGGCGGCAACTCTGGGGCCAACGTCCTGACTTTC
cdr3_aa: CASRGGNSGANVLTF